The present T cell receptor beta chain was sequenced within a study of cytomegalovirus exposure and HLA in healthy donors. Clones were read by immunoSEQ multiplex PCR, and TCRdb kept only the in-frame ones, dropping some. The data contain about 200,000 clones, 65% to 90% of them singletons. Concerning this clone: The same CDR3 is also encoded by other DNA sequences in this sample.

A 120-subject validation cohort, separate from the approximately 720-subject first cohort, supplied the donors. Sample: PBMCs. The sequence was collected from a woman in her twenties or thirties in good health and CMV-seropositive.

CDR3: CASSLPRYEQYF. The CDR3 region has the DNA TGTGCCAGCAGCCTTCCGAGGTACGAGCAGTACTTC. The rearrangement uses TRBV28 and TRBJ2-7; unclear D gene. Trimming took off 6 bases at V and 4 bases at J, with 10 bases between the two ends. The CDR3 loop spans 12 amino acids. Germline V gene data show CDR1 as MDHEN and CDR2 as SYDVKM.